The 14 T cell receptor beta chains listed next were all sequenced from one sample in a study of T cell changes during pregnancy in multiple sclerosis. The protocol was immunoSEQ multiplex PCR, while the TCRdb copy is restricted to in-frame clones and leaves out a portion. The sample shows fewer than 85,000 clones, just under 95% of them seen only once. Sample: peripheral blood, taken in the second trimester of pregnancy. These receptors were collected from a female donor with multiple sclerosis, enrolled in a pregnancy study.

The chain couples TRBV6-1 to TRBJ1-2; no clear D gene. The V gene lost 2 bases and the J gene lost 5 bases, with 9 bases spanning the gap. Germline V gene lookup returns CDR1 MNHNS and CDR2 SASEGT. The CDR3 consists of 13 residues. Written as DNA, the CDR3 is TGTGCCAGCAGTGAAACCGGTTGGTATGGCTACACCTTC. Translating gives CASSETGWYGYTF.

This clone turned up a few times. The J gene is TRBJ1-1, the V gene TRBV7-2; TRBD1 is a possible D gene (5 bases). The CDR3 loop spans 17 amino acids. Germline V gives CDR1 SGHTA, CDR2 FQGNSA. V lost 1 base and J 4 bases, leaving 19 bases between the germline ends. The CDR3 spells CASSLVQGRSLRTEAFF. The DNA of the CDR3 is TGTGCCAGCAGCTTAGTGCAGGGCCGGTCTTTGCGCACTGAAGCTTTCTTT.

V usage is TRBV15 and J usage is TRBJ2-7; tentative D call: TRBD2 (6 bases). The germline V and J ends were trimmed by 0 bases and 4 bases, with 13 bases remaining between them. CDR3 length equals 15 residues. Germline V lookup: CDR1 LNHNV, CDR2 YYDKDF (reference sequence). CDR3 sequence (DNA): TGTGCCACCAGCAGAGATCCGGGCGGGACTTACGAGCAGTACTTC. This gives the protein CATSRDPGGTYEQYF. The whole variable domain, remainder taken from reference TRBV15 and TRBJ2-7, is DAMVIQNPRYQVTQFGKPVTLSCSQTLNHNVMYWYQQKSSQAPKLLFHYYDKDFNNEADTPDNFQSRRPNTSFCFLDIRSPGLGDTAMYLCATSRDPGGTYEQYFGPGTRLTVT.

V is TRBV29-1 and J is TRBJ1-2, with 9 bases matching TRBD1. From germline, CDR1 is SQVTM and CDR2 ANQGSEA. Trimming took 7 bases from V and 8 from J; bases not matched to a gene: 5. CDR3 length: 11 residues. The CDR3 loop is CSATGGRGYTF. As DNA, the CDR3 is TGCAGCGCAACAGGGGGCCGGGGCTACACCTTC.

The genes are TRBV7-8 and TRBJ1-5; D may be TRBD1 (6 bases). CDR3 length equals 18 residues. Trimming stripped 3 bases from V and 3 bases from J, with 21 bases between. The germline V gene encodes CDR1 SGHVS and CDR2 FQNEAQ. Here the CDR3 reads CASSFQIKGGSTNQPQHF. The CDR3 DNA reads TGTGCCAGCAGCTTCCAGATTAAGGGGGGGTCTACCAATCAGCCCCAGCATTTT. The full variable domain, in which reference TRBV7-8 and TRBJ1-5 provide the parts outside the CDR3, is GAGVSQSPRYKVAKRGQDVALRCDPISGHVSLFWYQQALGQGPEFLTYFQNEAQLDKSGLPSDRFFAERPEGSVSTLKIQRTQQEDSAVYLCASSFQIKGGSTNQPQHFGDGTRLSIL.

The chain recombines TRBV5-6 with TRBJ1-1; TRBD1 might be the D (5 bases). This CDR3 spans 15 amino acids. CDR1 is SGHDT, CDR2 YYEEEE, per germline. Trimming cost V 2 bases and J 1 base, with 12 bases left between them. CDR3 protein: CASSFLGQSNTEAFF. CDR3 in DNA: TGTGCCAGCAGCTTTTTGGGGCAGTCGAACACTGAAGCTTTCTTT.

The V and J genes are TRBV25-1 and TRBJ1-1; D not resolved. Germline CDR1 reads MGHDK; CDR2 reads SYGVNS. Trimming shortened V by 4 bases and J by 5 bases, and 14 bases separated the two germline ends. The CDR3 is 14 amino acids. The CDR3 sequence is CASSGNSAGTEAFF. CDR3 coding DNA: TGTGCCAGCAGTGGGAACAGTGCGGGGACTGAAGCTTTCTTT.

The chain links TRBV29-1 to TRBJ1-1, with 7 nucleotides matching TRBD1. Germline V CDR1 and CDR2: SQVTM, ANQGSEA. V shed 6 bases and J 1 base; nucleotides not matched to a gene: 5. CDR3 length: 13 amino acids. This CDR3 reads CSVIRQGNTEAFF. In nucleotides, the CDR3 is TGCAGCGTCATACGACAGGGGAACACTGAAGCTTTCTTT.

This chain connects TRBV19 to TRBJ2-7; 12 bases match TRBD2. CDR1 LNHDA and CDR2 SQIVND come from the germline V gene (reference sequence). With V trimmed by 5 bases and J by 5 bases, 7 bases remained unmatched. This CDR3 has 15 amino acids. This CDR3 reads CASSFRRLAGDEQYF. The CDR3 nucleotides read TGTGCCAGTAGTTTCCGACGACTAGCGGGAGACGAGCAGTACTTC.

This chain links TRBV30 with TRBJ1-3; D not certain. CDR1 is GTSNPN and CDR2 is SVGIG in the germline V gene (reference sequence). CDR3 size: 15 residues. V was trimmed by 2 bases and J by 0 bases, leaving 11 bases between them. The DNA for the CDR3 is TGTGCCTGGAGTACCATTCCCAGCTCTGGAAACACCATATATTTT. Amino acid sequence: CAWSTIPSSGNTIYF.

CDR3 sequence reads: CASRGSGGAGEQYF. For the CDR3, the DNA is TGTGCCAGCAGGGGTAGCGGGGGGGCGGGTGAGCAGTACTTC. The chain employs TRBV6-1 and TRBJ2-7, with 11 bases that match TRBD2. V lost 6 bases and J lost 7; bases outside the gene matches: 8. Germline V gene lookup returns CDR1 MNHNS and CDR2 SASEGT. CDR3 length: 14 amino acids.

This chain joins TRBV7-9 and TRBJ2-5; TRBD1 might be the D (5 bases). Trimming removed 1 base from V and 3 bases from J, with 12 bases in between. This CDR3 has 15 amino acids. CDR1 is SEHNR, CDR2 FQNEAQ, per germline (reference sequence). CDR3 region: CASSLEGPRKETQYF. CDR3 sequence (DNA): TGTGCCAGCAGCTTAGAGGGGCCAAGGAAAGAGACCCAGTACTTC.

The sample holds one count of this clone. The chain recombines TRBV7-8 with TRBJ2-1; the match to TRBD2 covers 10 bases. J was trimmed by 8 bases and V by 1 base; bases with no gene match: 11. This CDR3 contains 17 residues. CDR1 SGHVS and CDR2 FQNEAQ come from the germline V gene. Here the CDR3 reads CASSLESIAGGVHEQFF. The CDR3 DNA sequence: TGTGCCAGCAGCTTAGAGTCGATAGCGGGAGGAGTACATGAGCAGTTCTTC.

The chain has TRBV5-1 and TRBJ2-1; 7 bases align to TRBD2. This CDR3 region has 16 residues. Germline assignment: CDR1 SGHRS and CDR2 YFSETQ. Trimming removed 4 bases from V and 8 bases from J; junction bases left unmatched: 15. The CDR3 DNA reads as TGCGCCAGCAGCATCGGACGCGGGAGCCGGGATGATGAGCAGTTCTTC. Protein product: CASSIGRGSRDDEQFF.